Included here is one TCR beta chain sequence, with context. When ophthalmopathy did not progress within 18 months, Graves' hyperthyroidism was considered stable. Hyperthyroidism, newly diagnosed and lasting under 2 months, affected patients aged 18 to 65. PBMCs came from more than 8.5 ml fresh peripheral blood. Amplification targeted TCR beta CDR3 regions from RNA transcripts. The HTBI primer set drove a first-round RT-PCR of the TCR CDR3. Each CDR3 protein gets one entry after TCRdb re-called the multiplex PCR reads with MiXCR. The sample lists more than 450,000 distinct CDR3 sequences, less than 15% seen once, with 14% in the top ten. This sample was taken from a study of T cells in Graves' hyperthyroidism and ophthalmopathy. Across the study: Peripheral blood was obtained at initial diagnosis, preceding any treatment.

Looked up from germline, CDR1 is MGHRA and CDR2 is YSYEKL. Between the trimmed V and J ends, which lost 4 bases and 8 bases, there was a span of 11 bases. CDR3 length: 13 residues. This rearrangement joins TRBV4-1 to TRBJ1-4; no firm D call. This clonotype originated in a woman between 40 and 55 years old with Graves' hyperthyroidism. Sequences were obtained from blood. The CDR3, as DNA: TGCGCCAGCAGCCCCGAGGATTGGGAAAAACTGTTTTTT. It is translated as CASSPEDWEKLFF.